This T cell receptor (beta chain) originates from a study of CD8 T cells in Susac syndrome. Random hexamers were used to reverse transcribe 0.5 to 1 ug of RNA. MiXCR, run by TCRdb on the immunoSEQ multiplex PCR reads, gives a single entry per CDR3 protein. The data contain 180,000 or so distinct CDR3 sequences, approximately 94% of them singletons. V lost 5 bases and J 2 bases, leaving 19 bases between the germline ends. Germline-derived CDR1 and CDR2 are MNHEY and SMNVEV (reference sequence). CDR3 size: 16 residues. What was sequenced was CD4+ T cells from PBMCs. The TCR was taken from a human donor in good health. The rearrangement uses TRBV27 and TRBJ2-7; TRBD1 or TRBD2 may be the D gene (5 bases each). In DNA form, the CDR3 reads TGTGCCAGCAGTCGGGACCTTCTATCCCAGCCCTACGAGCAGTACTTC. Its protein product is CASSRDLLSQPYEQYF.